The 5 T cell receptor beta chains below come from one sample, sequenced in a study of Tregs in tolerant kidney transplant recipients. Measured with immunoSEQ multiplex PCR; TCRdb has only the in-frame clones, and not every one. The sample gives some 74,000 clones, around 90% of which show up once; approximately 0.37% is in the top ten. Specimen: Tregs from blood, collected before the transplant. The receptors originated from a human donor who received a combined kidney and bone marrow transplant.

The CDR3 DNA sequence: TGTGCCAGCAGCTTAGCTAAGGTCATCACAGGGGGCGAGCAGTACTTC. Translating gives CASSLAKVITGGEQYF. The chain employs TRBV7-9 and TRBJ2-7, with 8 nucleotides matching TRBD1. V lost 0 bases to trimming and J lost 6 bases; unmatched junction nucleotides: 10. Per germline, CDR1 SEHNR and CDR2 FQNEAQ (reference sequence). CDR3 length equals 16 residues.

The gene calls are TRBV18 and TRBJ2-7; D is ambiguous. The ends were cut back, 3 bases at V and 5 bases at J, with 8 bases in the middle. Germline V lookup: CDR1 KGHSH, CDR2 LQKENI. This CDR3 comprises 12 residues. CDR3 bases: TGTGCCAGCTCACCCGGATGGGACGAGCAGTACTTC. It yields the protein CASSPGWDEQYF.

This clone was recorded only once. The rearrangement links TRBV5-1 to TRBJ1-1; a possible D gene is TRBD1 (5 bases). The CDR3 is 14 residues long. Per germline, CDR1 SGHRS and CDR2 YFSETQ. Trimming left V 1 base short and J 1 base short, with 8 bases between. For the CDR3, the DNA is TGCGCCAGCAGCTTGACGACAGAGAACACTGAAGCTTTCTTT. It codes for CASSLTTENTEAFF.

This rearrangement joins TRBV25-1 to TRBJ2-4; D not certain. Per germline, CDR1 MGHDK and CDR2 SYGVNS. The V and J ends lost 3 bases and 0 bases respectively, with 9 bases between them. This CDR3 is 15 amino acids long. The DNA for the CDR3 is TGTGCCAGCAGTGAGCACACATCAGCCAAAAACATTCAGTACTTC. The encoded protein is CASSEHTSAKNIQYF.

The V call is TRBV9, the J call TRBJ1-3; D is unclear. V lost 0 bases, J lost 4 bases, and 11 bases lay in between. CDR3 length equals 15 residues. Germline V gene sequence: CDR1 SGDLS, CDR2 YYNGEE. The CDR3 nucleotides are TGTGCCAGCAGCGTAGGAGTGACAACGGGAAACACCATATATTTT. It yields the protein CASSVGVTTGNTIYF.